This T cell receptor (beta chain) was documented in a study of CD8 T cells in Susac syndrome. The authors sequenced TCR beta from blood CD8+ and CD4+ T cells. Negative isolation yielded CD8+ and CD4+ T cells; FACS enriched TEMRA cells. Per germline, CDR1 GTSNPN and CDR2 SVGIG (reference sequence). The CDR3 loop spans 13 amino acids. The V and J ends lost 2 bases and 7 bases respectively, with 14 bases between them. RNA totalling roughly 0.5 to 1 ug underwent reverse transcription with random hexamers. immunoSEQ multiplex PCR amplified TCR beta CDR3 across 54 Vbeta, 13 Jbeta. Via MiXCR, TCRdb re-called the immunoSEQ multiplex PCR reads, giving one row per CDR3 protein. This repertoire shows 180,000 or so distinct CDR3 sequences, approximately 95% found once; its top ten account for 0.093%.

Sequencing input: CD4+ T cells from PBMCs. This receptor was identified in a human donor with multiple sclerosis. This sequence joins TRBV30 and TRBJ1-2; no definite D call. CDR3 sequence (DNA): TGTGCCTGGAGTAGATCAGGCGTACGTGGCTACACCTTC. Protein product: CAWSRSGVRGYTF.